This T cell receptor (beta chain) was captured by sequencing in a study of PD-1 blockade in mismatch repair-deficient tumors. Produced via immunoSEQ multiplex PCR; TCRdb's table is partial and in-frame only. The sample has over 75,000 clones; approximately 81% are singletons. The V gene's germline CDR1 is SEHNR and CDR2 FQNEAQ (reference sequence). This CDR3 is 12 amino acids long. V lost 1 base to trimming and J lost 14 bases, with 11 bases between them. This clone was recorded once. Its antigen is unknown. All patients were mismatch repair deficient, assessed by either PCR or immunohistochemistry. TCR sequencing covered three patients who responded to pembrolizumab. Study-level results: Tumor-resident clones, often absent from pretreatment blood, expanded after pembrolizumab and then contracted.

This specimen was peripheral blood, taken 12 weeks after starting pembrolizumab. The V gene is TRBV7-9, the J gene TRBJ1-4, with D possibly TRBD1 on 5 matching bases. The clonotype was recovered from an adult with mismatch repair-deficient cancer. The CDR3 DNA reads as TGTGCCAGCAGCTTAGGCCAGCAGGGTCTGTTTTTT. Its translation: CASSLGQQGLFF.